This T cell receptor (beta chain) emerged from a study of blood T cell repertoires in COVID-19. Study overall: The origin of the acute and convalescent COVID-19 samples was the United States, Italy and Spain. The cDNA or gDNA used as material had been derived from T cells, B-cell-depleted T cells, or PBMCs.

This clone has only a few counts. Authors' data handling: Reference gene primer amplification gave nucleated cell count estimates. The method was immunoSEQ multiplex PCR; TCRdb's version includes in-frame clones alone and lacks a portion of them. From that table come the V and J calls and clone size; the DNA was used to work out D and trimming. The sample contains roughly 40,000 clones, roughly 68% of which appear only once. The sample taken for sequencing was peripheral blood. This clonotype originated in a man at least 80 years old with acute or convalescent COVID-19.

CDR3 in amino acids: CASSLTSVNTEAFF. CDR3 DNA: TGTGCCAGCAGCTTAACGTCAGTCAACACTGAAGCTTTCTTT. The V gene is TRBV7-9, the J gene TRBJ1-1; D call uncertain. V dropped 2 bases and J dropped 2 bases, with 9 bases sitting between them. The CDR3 is 14 residues long. Germline V gene lookup returns CDR1 SEHNR and CDR2 FQNEAQ (reference sequence).